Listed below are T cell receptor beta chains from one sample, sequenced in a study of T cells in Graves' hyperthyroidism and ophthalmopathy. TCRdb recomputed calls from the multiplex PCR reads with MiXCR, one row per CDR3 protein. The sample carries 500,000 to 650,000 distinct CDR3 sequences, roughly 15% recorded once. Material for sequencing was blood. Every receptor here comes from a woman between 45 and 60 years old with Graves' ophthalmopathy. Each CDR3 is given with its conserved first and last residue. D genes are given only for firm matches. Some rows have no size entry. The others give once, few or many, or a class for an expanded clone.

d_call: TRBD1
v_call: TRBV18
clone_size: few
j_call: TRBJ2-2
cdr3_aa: CASSNPGQVNTGELFF
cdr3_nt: TGTGCCAGCTCAAACCCGGGACAGGTGAACACCGGGGAGCTGTTTTTT

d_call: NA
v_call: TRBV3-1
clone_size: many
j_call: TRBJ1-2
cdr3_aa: CASSVRQSYGYTF
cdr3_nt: TGTGCCAGCAGCGTACGGCAGAGCTATGGCTACACCTTC

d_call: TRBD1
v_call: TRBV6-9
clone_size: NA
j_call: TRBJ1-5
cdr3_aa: CASSLVSGTGMGNQPQHF
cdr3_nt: TGTGCCAGCAGCTTAGTCTCCGGGACAGGGATGGGCAATCAGCCCCAGCATTTT

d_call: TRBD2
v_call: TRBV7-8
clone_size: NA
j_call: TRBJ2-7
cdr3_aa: CASSEGSGEQYF
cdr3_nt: TGTGCCAGCAGCGAAGGTAGCGGGGAGCAGTACTTC

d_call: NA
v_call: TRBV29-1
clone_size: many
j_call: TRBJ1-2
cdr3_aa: CSAGIAGYGYTF
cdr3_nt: TGCAGCGCGGGGATTGCTGGCTATGGCTACACCTTC

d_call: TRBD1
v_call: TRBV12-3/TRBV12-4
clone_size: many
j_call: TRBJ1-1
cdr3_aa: CASSLETGLSEAFF
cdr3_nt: TGTGCCAGCAGTTTAGAGACAGGGCTCAGTGAAGCTTTCTTT

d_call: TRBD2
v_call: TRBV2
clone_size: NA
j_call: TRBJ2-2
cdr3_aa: CASSESFSGRMFF
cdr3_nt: TGTGCCAGCAGTGAATCGTTCAGCGGGAGGATGTTTTTT

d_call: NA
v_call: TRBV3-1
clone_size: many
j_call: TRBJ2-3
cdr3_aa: CASSQERGWDTQYF
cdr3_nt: TGTGCCAGCAGCCAAGAAAGGGGTTGGGATACGCAGTATTTT

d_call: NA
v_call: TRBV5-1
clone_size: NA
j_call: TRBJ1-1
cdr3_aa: CASRQRGNTEAFF
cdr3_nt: TGCGCCAGCAGACAACGAGGGAACACTGAAGCTTTCTTT

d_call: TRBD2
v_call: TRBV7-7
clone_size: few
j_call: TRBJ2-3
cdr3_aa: CASSLAGGSVDTQYF
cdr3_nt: TGTGCTAGCAGCTTAGCGGGAGGTTCGGTAGATACGCAGTATTTT

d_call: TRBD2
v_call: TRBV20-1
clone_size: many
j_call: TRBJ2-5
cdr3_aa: CSATWTSTKETQYF
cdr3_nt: TGCAGTGCTACCTGGACTAGTACTAAAGAGACCCAGTACTTC

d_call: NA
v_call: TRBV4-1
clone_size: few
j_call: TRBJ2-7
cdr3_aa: CASSPAQGGEQYF
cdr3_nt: TGCGCCAGCAGCCCCGCTCAGGGTGGTGAGCAGTACTTC

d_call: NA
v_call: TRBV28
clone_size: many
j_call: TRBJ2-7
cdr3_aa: CASSGPSGVGYEQYF
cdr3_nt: TGTGCCAGCAGTGGCCCAAGTGGGGTGGGCTACGAGCAGTACTTC

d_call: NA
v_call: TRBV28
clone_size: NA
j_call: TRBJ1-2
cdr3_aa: CASSRGVSDGYTF
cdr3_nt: TGTGCCAGCAGCCGCGGGGTGAGTGATGGCTACACCTTC

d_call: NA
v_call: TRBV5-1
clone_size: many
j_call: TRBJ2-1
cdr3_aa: CASSPGNNEQFF
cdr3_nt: TGCGCCAGCTCACCGGGCAACAATGAGCAGTTCTTC

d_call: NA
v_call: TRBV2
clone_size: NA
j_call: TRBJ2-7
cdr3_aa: CASSERWSLEGEQYF
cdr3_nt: TGTGCCAGCAGTGAGCGGTGGTCTCTGGAGGGGGAGCAGTACTTC